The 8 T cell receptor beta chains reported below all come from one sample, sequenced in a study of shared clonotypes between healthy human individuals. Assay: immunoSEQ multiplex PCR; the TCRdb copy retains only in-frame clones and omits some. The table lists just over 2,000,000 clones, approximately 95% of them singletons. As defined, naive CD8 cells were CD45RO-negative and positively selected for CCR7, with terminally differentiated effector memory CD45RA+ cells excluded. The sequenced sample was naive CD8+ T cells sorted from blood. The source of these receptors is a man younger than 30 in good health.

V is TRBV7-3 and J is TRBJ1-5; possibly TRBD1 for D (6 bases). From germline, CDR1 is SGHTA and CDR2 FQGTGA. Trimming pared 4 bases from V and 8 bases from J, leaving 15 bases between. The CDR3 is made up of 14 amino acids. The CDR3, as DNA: TGTGCCAGCAGCTCGGGGGGCGTTGTCAAGCCCCAGCATTTT. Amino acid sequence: CASSSGGVVKPQHF. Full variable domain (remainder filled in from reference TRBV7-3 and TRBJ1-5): GAGVSQTPSNKVTEKGKYVELRCDPISGHTALYWYRQSLGQGPEFLIYFQGTGAADDSGLPNDRFFAVRPEGSVSTLKIQRTERGDSAVYLCASSSGGVVKPQHFGDGTRLSIL.

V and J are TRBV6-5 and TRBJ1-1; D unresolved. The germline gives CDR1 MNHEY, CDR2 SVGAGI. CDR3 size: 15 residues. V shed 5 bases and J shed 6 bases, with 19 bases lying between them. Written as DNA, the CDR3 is TGTGCCAGCAGTGACTATCCGGACCGAATGCCTGAAGCTTTCTTT. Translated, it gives CASSDYPDRMPEAFF.

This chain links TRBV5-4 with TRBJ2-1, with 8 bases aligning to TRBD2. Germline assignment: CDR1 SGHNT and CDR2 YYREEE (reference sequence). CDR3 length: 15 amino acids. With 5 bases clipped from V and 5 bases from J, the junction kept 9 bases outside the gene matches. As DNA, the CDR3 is TGTGCCAGCAGTTTGCGGGGGGTGTCCCACAATGAGCAGTTCTTC. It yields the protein CASSLRGVSHNEQFF. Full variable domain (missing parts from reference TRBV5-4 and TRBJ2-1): ETGVTQSPTHLIKTRGQQVTLRCSSQSGHNTVSWYQQALGQGPQFIFQYYREEENGRGNFPPRFSGLQFPNYSSELNVNALELDDSALYLCASSLRGVSHNEQFFGPGTRLTVL.

The CDR3 bases are TGTGCCAGCAGCGAGGGGGGAGAGGAGACCCAGTACTTC. It codes for CASSEGGEETQYF. This rearrangement joins TRBV5-6 to TRBJ2-5; tentatively, D is TRBD1 or TRBD2 (6 bases each). The germline V gene encodes CDR1 SGHDT and CDR2 YYEEEE. Trimming took 4 bases from V and 5 from J, leaving 12 bases between them. There are 13 residues in the CDR3.

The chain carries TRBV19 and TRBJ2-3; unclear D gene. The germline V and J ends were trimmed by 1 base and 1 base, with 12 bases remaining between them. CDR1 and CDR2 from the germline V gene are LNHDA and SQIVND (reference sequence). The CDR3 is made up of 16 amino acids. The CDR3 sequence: CASSIGFREGTDTQYF. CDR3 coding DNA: TGTGCCAGTAGTATAGGGTTTAGGGAAGGCACAGATACGCAGTATTTT.

This chain's CDR3 is CASSSGGVSSYNEQFF. CDR3 DNA sequence: TGTGCCAGCAGCTCAGGGGGCGTCAGCTCCTACAATGAGCAGTTCTTC. The chain links TRBV13 to TRBJ2-1; 8 bases align to TRBD1. Germline V gives CDR1 PRHDT, CDR2 FYEKMQ (reference sequence). Germline trimming cut 4 bases from V and 0 bases from J; bases unmatched to any gene: 5. The CDR3 loop spans 16 amino acids.

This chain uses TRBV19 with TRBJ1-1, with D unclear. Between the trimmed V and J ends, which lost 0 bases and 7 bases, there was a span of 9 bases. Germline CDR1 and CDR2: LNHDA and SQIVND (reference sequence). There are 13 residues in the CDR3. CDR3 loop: CASSIDWAVEAFF. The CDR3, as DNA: TGTGCCAGTAGTATAGATTGGGCTGTTGAAGCTTTCTTT.

Here the CDR3 DNA reads TGTGCCAGCAGCGTAGAAGGGATCGAGTCAGATACGCAGTATTTT. It specifies CASSVEGIESDTQYF. J is TRBJ2-3 and V is TRBV9; D unresolved. Trimming removed 0 bases at V and 4 bases at J, with 12 bases between. The germline V gene encodes CDR1 SGDLS and CDR2 YYNGEE. The CDR3 covers 15 residues.